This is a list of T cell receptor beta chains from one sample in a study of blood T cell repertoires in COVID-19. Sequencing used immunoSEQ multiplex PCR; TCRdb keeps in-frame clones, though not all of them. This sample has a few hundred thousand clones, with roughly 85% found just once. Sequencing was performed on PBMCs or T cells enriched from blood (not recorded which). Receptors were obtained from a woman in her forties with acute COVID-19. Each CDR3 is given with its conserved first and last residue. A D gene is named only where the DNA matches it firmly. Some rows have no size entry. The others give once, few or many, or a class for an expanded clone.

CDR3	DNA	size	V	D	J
CASIPRGAPNTEAFF	TGTGCCAGCATCCCCCGTGGGGCCCCGAACACTGAAGCTTTCTTT	-	TRBV28	-	TRBJ1-1
CASSQEQYNYGYTF	TGCGCCAGCAGCCAGGAACAGTACAACTATGGCTACACCTTC	-	TRBV4-1	-	TRBJ1-2
CASSVKGGSGTDTQYF	TGTGCCAGCAGCGTTAAAGGGGGCTCGGGCACAGATACGCAGTATTTT	once	TRBV9	TRBD1	TRBJ2-3
CASSPSAGSETQYF	TGTGCCAGCTCACCATCCGCGGGTTCTGAGACCCAGTACTTC	-	TRBV18	-	TRBJ2-5
CASSVRLAGEQFF	TGTGCCAGCAGCGTACGACTAGCGGGGGAGCAGTTCTTC	once	TRBV4-2	TRBD2	TRBJ2-1
CASSSRASTDTQYF	TGCGCCAGCAGCTCTAGAGCTAGCACAGATACGCAGTATTTT	-	TRBV5-1	-	TRBJ2-3
CASSRSPSSGPDTQYF	TGCGCCAGCAGCCGGTCCCCCTCTAGCGGGCCAGATACGCAGTATTTT	-	TRBV5-1	TRBD2	TRBJ2-3
CASTPRGWAQPQHF	TGTGCCAGCACCCCAAGGGGATGGGCTCAGCCCCAGCATTTT	-	TRBV28	-	TRBJ1-5
CASSPGQGEGYTF	TGTGCCAGCTCACCGGGACAGGGAGAAGGCTACACCTTC	few	TRBV18	TRBD1	TRBJ1-2
CASSLESSEFYEQYF	TGTGCCAGCAGCTTAGAGTCTTCGGAGTTCTACGAGCAGTACTTC	-	TRBV11-2	-	TRBJ2-7
CASSLGFSDYNEQFF	TGTGCCAGCAGCTTAGGGTTTAGCGACTACAATGAGCAGTTCTTC	-	TRBV7-3	-	TRBJ2-1
CASSAWGRSGKSNEQFF	TGTGCCAGCAGCGCCTGGGGTCGGAGCGGGAAGAGCAATGAGCAGTTCTTC	once	TRBV9	TRBD2	TRBJ2-1
CASSLHSSSKNNEQFF	TGTGCCAGCAGTTTACACAGCTCGAGCAAAAACAATGAGCAGTTCTTC	once	TRBV27	-	TRBJ2-1
CASSLLPSGENSPLHF	TGTGCCAGCAGCCTCCTCCCGTCTGGGGAGAATTCACCCCTCCACTTT	-	TRBV11-1	-	TRBJ1-6
CASSITGTGDTGELFF	TGTGCCAGCAGCATAACCGGGACAGGGGACACCGGGGAGCTGTTTTTT	-	TRBV7-3	TRBD1	TRBJ2-2
CASSRSQGRNTEAFF	TGTGCCAGCAGTCGCAGCCAGGGTCGGAACACTGAAGCTTTCTTT	-	TRBV6-5	-	TRBJ1-1
CASSRGTQSGYTF	TGTGCCAGTAGTAGGGGGACACAAAGCGGCTACACCTTC	-	TRBV19	-	TRBJ1-2
CASSLSTGNRYGYTF	TGTGCCAGCAGTTTATCGACAGGGAACCGCTATGGCTACACCTTC	-	TRBV27	TRBD1	TRBJ1-2
CASSFPWGGTNNEQFF	TGTGCCAGCAGTTTCCCATGGGGCGGGACGAACAATGAGCAGTTCTTC	-	TRBV28	-	TRBJ2-1
CASSFGTANYEKLFF	TGTGCCAGCAGCTTCGGGACAGCCAACTATGAAAAACTGTTTTTT	-	TRBV7-9	TRBD1	TRBJ1-4
CASSLKLAGGRYEQYF	TGTGCCAGCAGCCTCAAACTAGCGGGAGGGCGGTACGAGCAGTACTTC	-	TRBV28	TRBD2	TRBJ2-7
CASSIRWTGSSYNSPLHF	TGTGCCAGCAGTATTCGGTGGACAGGGAGCTCCTATAATTCACCCCTCCACTTT	-	TRBV27	TRBD1	TRBJ1-6